The 13 T cell receptor beta chains below were found in one sample sequenced in a study of CD4+ T cells in melanoma. The method was immunoSEQ multiplex PCR; TCRdb's version includes in-frame clones alone and lacks a portion of them. Here the sample spans about 50,000 clones, 80% to 90% being singletons. The sequencing input was peripheral blood. The origin of the receptors is a human donor with melanoma.

The chain joins TRBV5-1 to TRBJ2-7; D gene unclear. The CDR3 extends over 12 amino acids. V shed 5 bases and J shed 5 bases, with 11 bases lying between them. CDR1 is SGHRS and CDR2 is YFSETQ in the germline V gene. DNA of the CDR3: TGCGCCAGCAGTAACAACCGGGACGAGCAGTACTTC. It translates to CASSNNRDEQYF.

This clone was seen a handful of times. The rearrangement uses TRBV7-2 and TRBJ2-1; D might be TRBD2 (5 bases). Trimming cost V 5 bases and J 0 bases, with 11 bases left between them. The CDR3 is made up of 15 amino acids. From germline, CDR1 is SGHTA and CDR2 FQGNSA. The CDR3 DNA reads as TGTGCCAGCAGCCAAGGACTGCACTCCTACAATGAGCAGTTCTTC. Its protein is CASSQGLHSYNEQFF.

The V gene is TRBV25-1, the J gene TRBJ1-4; 11 nucleotides agree with TRBD1. This CDR3 has 15 amino acids. The V gene's germline CDR1 is MGHDK and CDR2 SYGVNS. The V segment lost 11 bases and the J segment 7 bases; nucleotides outside the gene matches: 12. Here the CDR3 DNA reads TGTGCCCCTCCCCGAGGACAGGGGGCTTGTGAAAAACTGTTTTTT. It translates to CAPPRGQGACEKLFF.

The gene calls are TRBV7-2 and TRBJ2-2; D may be TRBD1 (6 bases). V was pared by 3 bases and J by 7 bases, with 18 bases between. CDR1 is SGHTA and CDR2 is FQGNSA in the germline V gene. The CDR3 is 16 amino acids. The CDR3 loop is CASSLGISRTVGELFF. In nucleotides, the CDR3 is TGTGCCAGCAGCTTGGGAATTTCGCGGACAGTCGGGGAGCTGTTTTTT. The variable domain in full, with the rest retrieved from reference TRBV7-2 and TRBJ2-2, is GAGVSQSPSNKVTEKGKDVELRCDPISGHTALYWYRQSLGQGLEFLIYFQGNSAPDKSGLPSDRFSAERTGGSVSTLTIQRTQQEDSAVYLCASSLGISRTVGELFFGEGSRLTVL.

The genes are TRBV2 and TRBJ1-5, with D unresolved. Trimming left V 4 bases short and J 4 bases short, with 8 bases between. The germline V gene has CDR1 SNHLY and CDR2 FYNNEI. The CDR3 sequence is 13 residues long. The CDR3 bases are TGTGCCAGCAGTGTAAGTGGTAATCAGCCCCAGCATTTT. This sequence encodes CASSVSGNQPQHF. Filled out from reference TRBV2 and TRBJ1-5, the complete variable domain reads EPEVTQTPSHQVTQMGQEVILRCVPISNHLYFYWYRQILGQKVEFLVSFYNNEISEKSEIFDDQFSVERPDGSNFTLKIRSTKLEDSAMYFCASSVSGNQPQHFGDGTRLSIL.

This chain uses TRBV4-1 with TRBJ2-5, with D perhaps matching TRBD1 or TRBD2 (6 bases each). The CDR3 is 14 amino acids. CDR1 and CDR2 (germline): MGHRA, YSYEKL. V was trimmed by 3 bases and J by 5 bases, leaving 13 bases between them. CDR3: CASSQNGGQETQYF. The CDR3 DNA sequence: TGCGCCAGCAGCCAGAATGGGGGGCAGGAGACCCAGTACTTC.

The gene calls are TRBV4-3 and TRBJ2-7; 9 bases align to TRBD1. Germline values: CDR1 LGHNA, CDR2 YSLEER. This CDR3 comprises 16 residues. V gave up 1 base and J gave up 1 base; unmatched junction bases: 5. The CDR3: CASSQGSGTGSYEQYF. CDR3 DNA: TGCGCCAGCAGCCAAGGGTCCGGGACAGGGTCCTACGAGCAGTACTTC.

This chain joins TRBV30 and TRBJ2-7; 12 bases match TRBD1. The J segment lost 4 bases and the V segment lost 7 bases, leaving 5 bases of the junction unmatched. This CDR3 is built from 13 residues. CDR1 is GTSNPN and CDR2 is SVGIG in the germline V gene (reference sequence). The CDR3 protein is CAYAGQGAYEQYF. In nucleotides, the CDR3 is TGTGCCTACGCGGGACAGGGGGCTTACGAGCAGTACTTC.

Only one count was recorded for this clone. The chain is built from TRBV5-1 and TRBJ1-1; tentatively, D is TRBD1 (5 bases). V dropped 2 bases and J dropped 4 bases, with 12 bases sitting between them. CDR3 length: 14 residues. Germline assignment: CDR1 SGHRS and CDR2 YFSETQ. The CDR3 DNA sequence: TGCGCCAGCAGCTTAGGAGGGGCCGGCACTGAAGCTTTCTTT. Its translation: CASSLGGAGTEAFF.

This clone was counted between two and nine times. A junction end diverges from the germline sequence, so it may reflect a read error. The chain couples TRBV7-7 to TRBJ2-7; 7 bases line up with TRBD2. The germline V gene encodes CDR1 SSHAT and CDR2 FNYEAQ (reference sequence). This CDR3 contains 14 residues. The chain's CDR3 is CASSLAPTGGEQYF. The CDR3 region has the DNA TGTGCTAGCAGCTTAGCCCCAACGGGGGGTGAGCAGTACTTC.

This sequence joins TRBV6-1 and TRBJ1-2; D gene ambiguous. Germline V gene sequence: CDR1 MNHNS, CDR2 SASEGT. The length of the CDR3 is 14 residues. Trimming took off 3 bases at V and 6 bases at J, with 14 bases between the two ends. The CDR3 bases are TGTGCCAGCAGTGACGTACCGTTCGGCCATGGCTACACCTTC. Its protein product is CASSDVPFGHGYTF.

The V call is TRBV9, the J call TRBJ2-5; TRBD2 aligns across 10 bases. Germline V gene sequence: CDR1 SGDLS, CDR2 YYNGEE. V was pared by 3 bases and J by 4 bases, with 6 bases of the junction left unmatched. CDR3 size: 15 residues. CDR3 in DNA: TGTGCCAGCAGCGAGACACTAGCGGGGCGAGAGACCCAGTACTTC. Residues: CASSETLAGRETQYF.

This chain joins TRBV29-1 and TRBJ2-2, with D unresolved. The CDR3 totals 14 residues. CDR1 SQVTM and CDR2 ANQGSEA come from the germline V gene. The V and J ends lost 2 bases and 1 base respectively, with 8 bases between them. This CDR3 reads CSVEPYRNTGELFF. The CDR3 DNA reads as TGCAGCGTTGAACCCTACAGGAACACCGGGGAGCTGTTTTTT.